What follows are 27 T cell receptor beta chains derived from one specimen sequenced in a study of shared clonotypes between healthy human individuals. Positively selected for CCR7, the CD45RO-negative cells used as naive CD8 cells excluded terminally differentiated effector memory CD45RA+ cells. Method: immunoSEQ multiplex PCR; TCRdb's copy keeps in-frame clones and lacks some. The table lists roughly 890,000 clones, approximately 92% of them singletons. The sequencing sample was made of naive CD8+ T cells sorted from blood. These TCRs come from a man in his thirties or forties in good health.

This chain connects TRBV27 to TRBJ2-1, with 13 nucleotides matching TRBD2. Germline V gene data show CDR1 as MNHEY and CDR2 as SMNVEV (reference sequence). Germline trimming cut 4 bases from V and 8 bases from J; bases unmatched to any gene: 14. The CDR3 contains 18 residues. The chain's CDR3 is CASSSSLAGLAGVDEQFF. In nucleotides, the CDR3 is TGTGCCAGCAGTTCCTCACTCGCCGGACTAGCGGGAGTTGATGAGCAGTTCTTC.

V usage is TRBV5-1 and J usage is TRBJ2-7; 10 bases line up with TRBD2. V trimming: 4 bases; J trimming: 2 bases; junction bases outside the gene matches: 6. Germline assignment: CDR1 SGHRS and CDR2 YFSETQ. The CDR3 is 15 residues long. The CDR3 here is CASSGTSGTTYEQYF. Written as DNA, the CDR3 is TGCGCCAGCAGCGGTACTAGCGGGACGACCTACGAGCAGTACTTC.

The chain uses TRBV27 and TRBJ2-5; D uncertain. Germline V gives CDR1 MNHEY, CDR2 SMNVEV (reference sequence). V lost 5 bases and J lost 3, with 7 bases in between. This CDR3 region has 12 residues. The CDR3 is CASSGREETQYF. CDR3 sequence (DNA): TGTGCCAGCAGTGGTAGGGAAGAGACCCAGTACTTC.

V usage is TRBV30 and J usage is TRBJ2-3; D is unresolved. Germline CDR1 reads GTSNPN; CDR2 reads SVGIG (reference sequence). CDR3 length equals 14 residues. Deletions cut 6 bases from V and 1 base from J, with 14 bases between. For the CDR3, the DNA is TGTGCCTGCCAAGACGGAGTCCGCACAGATACGCAGTATTTT. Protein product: CACQDGVRTDTQYF.

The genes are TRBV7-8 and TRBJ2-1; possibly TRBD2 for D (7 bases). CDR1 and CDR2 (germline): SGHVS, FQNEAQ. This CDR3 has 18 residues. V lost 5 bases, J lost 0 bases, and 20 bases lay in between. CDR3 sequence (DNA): TGTGCCAGCAGCAACCCCTCGGGGGGCGGCGGCTCCTACAATGAGCAGTTCTTC. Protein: CASSNPSGGGGSYNEQFF.

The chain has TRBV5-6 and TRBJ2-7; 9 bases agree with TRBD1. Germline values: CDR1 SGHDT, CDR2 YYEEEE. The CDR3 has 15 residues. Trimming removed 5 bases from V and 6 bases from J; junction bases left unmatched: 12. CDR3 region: CASSPSRQGGVEQYF. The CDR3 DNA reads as TGTGCCAGCAGTCCCTCCCGACAGGGGGGGGTCGAGCAGTACTTC.

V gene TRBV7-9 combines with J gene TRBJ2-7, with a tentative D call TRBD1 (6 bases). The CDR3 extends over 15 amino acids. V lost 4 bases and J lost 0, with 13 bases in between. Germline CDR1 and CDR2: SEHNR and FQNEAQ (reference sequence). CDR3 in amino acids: CASSSGQKSSYEQYF. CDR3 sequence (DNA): TGTGCCAGCAGCTCGGGACAAAAAAGCTCCTACGAGCAGTACTTC.

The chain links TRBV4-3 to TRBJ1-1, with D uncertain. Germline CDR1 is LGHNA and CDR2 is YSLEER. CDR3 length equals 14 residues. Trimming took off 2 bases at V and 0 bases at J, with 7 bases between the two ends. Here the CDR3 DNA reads TGCGCCAGCAGCCAACAATACATGAACACTGAAGCTTTCTTT. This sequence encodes CASSQQYMNTEAFF.

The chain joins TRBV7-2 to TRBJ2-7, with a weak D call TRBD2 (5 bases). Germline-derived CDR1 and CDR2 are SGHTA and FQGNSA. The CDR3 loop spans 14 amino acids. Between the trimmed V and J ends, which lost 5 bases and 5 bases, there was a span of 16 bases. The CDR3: CASSLDPTGDEQYF. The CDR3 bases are TGTGCCAGCAGCCTGGACCCGACCGGGGACGAGCAGTACTTC.

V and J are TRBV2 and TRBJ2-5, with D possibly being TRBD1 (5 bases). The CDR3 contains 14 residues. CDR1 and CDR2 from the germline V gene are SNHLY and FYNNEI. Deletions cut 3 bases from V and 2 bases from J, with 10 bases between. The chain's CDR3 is CASSDQGEQETQYF. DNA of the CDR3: TGTGCCAGCAGTGACCAGGGTGAGCAAGAGACCCAGTACTTC.

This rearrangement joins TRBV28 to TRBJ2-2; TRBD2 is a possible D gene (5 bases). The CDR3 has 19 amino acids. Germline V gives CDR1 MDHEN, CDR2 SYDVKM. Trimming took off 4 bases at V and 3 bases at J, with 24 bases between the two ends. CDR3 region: CASSSPVVRERLHTGELFF. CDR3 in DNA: TGTGCCAGCAGTTCACCCGTCGTGCGCGAGCGGCTACACACCGGGGAGCTGTTTTTT.

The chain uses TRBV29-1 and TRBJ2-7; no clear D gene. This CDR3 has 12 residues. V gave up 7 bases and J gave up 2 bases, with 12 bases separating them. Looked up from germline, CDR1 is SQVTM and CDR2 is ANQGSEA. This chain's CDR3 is CSARTDPYEQYF. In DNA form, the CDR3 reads TGCAGCGCCCGGACGGACCCCTACGAGCAGTACTTC.

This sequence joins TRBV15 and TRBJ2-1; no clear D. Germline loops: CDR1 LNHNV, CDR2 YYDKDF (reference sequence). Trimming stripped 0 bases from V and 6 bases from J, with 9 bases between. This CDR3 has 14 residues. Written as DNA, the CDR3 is TGTGCCACCAGCAGAGATCTGCAAGCCAATGAGCAGTTCTTC. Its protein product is CATSRDLQANEQFF.

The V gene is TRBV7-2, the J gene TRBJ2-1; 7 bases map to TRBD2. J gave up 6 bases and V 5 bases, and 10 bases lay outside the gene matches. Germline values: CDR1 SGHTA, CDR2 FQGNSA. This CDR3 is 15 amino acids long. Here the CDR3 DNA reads TGTGCCAGCAGCGGGGGGGACTCCAAGATCAATGAGCAGTTCTTC. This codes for CASSGGDSKINEQFF. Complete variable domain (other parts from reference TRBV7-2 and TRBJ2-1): GAGVSQSPSNKVTEKGKDVELRCDPISGHTALYWYRQSLGQGLEFLIYFQGNSAPDKSGLPSDRFSAERTGGSVSTLTIQRTQQEDSAVYLCASSGGDSKINEQFFGPGTRLTVL.

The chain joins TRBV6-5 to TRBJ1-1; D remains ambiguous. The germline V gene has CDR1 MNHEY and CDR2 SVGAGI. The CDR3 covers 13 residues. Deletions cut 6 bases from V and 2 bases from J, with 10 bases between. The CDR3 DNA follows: TGTGCCAGCAGCCTACGATTTAACACTGAAGCTTTCTTT. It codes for CASSLRFNTEAFF.

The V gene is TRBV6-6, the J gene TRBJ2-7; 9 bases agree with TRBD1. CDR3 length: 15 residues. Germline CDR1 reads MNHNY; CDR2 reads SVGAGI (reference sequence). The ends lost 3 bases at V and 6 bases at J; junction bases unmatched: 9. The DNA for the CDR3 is TGTGCCAGCAGTTATTCGGGGACAGGGTCAGGCGAGCAGTACTTC. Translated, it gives CASSYSGTGSGEQYF.

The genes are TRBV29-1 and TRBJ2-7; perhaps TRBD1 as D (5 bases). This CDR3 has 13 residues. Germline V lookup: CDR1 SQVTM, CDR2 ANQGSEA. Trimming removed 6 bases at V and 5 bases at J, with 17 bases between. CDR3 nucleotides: TGCAGCGTCTCCCAGGGTCCCGGCGACGAGCAGTACTTC. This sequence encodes CSVSQGPGDEQYF.

CDR3 DNA sequence: TGTGCCAGCAGTTTTTTGGGACAGGGCCTCCTCAACGAGCAGTACTTC. Translated, it gives CASSFLGQGLLNEQYF. This sequence joins TRBV27 and TRBJ2-7; the match to TRBD1 covers 9 bases. The CDR3 is 16 residues long. Trimming at V came to 3 bases and at J to 5 bases, leaving 11 bases not matched to a gene. Germline CDR1 reads MNHEY; CDR2 reads SMNVEV (reference sequence).

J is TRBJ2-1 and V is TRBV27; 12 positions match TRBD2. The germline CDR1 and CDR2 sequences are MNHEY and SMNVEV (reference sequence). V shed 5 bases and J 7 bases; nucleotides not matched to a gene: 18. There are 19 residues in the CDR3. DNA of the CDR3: TGTGCCAGCAGTACAACCGTTACTAGCGGGAGGCCCCACTGGAATGAGCAGTTCTTC. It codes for CASSTTVTSGRPHWNEQFF.

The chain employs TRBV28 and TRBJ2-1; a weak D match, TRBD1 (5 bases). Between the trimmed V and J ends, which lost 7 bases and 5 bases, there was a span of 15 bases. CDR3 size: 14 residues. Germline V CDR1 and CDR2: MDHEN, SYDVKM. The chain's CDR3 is CASTEVTGHNEQFF. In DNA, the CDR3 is TGTGCCAGCACCGAGGTAACAGGTCACAATGAGCAGTTCTTC. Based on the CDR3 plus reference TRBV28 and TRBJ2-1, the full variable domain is DVKVTQSSRYLVKRTGEKVFLECVQDMDHENMFWYRQDPGLGLRLIYFSYDVKMKEKGDIPEGYSVSREKKERFSLILESASTNQTSMYLCASTEVTGHNEQFFGPGTRLTVL.

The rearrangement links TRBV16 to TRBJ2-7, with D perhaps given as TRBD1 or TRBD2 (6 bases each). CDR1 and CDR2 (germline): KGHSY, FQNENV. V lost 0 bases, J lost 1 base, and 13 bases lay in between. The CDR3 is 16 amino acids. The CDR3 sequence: CASSQSSIGGSYEQYF. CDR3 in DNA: TGTGCCAGCAGCCAATCGTCCATAGGGGGGTCCTACGAGCAGTACTTC.

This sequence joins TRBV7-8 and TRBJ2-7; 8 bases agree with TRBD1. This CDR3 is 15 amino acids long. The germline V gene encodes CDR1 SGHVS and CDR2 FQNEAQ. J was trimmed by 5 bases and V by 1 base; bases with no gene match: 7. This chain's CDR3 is CASSLEGRGLHEQYF. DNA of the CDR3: TGTGCCAGCAGCTTAGAGGGCAGGGGGCTCCACGAGCAGTACTTC.

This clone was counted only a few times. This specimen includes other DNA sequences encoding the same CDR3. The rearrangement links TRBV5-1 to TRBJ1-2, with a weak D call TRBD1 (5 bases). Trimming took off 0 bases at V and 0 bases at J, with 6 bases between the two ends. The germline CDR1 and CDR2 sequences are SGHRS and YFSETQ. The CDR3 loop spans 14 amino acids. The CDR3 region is CASSLATANYGYTF. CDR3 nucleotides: TGCGCCAGCAGCTTGGCGACAGCTAACTATGGCTACACCTTC.

The CDR3 region has the DNA TGTGCCGCGTCACCGTGGGCAGTCGTTCAGGGTGAGCAGTTCTTC. This gives the protein CAASPWAVVQGEQFF. The chain uses TRBV27 and TRBJ2-1; D is perhaps TRBD1 (5 bases). With 11 bases removed from V and 9 bases from J, the gap between germline ends came to 26 bases. Germline V gene lookup returns CDR1 MNHEY and CDR2 SMNVEV (reference sequence). The CDR3 covers 15 residues.

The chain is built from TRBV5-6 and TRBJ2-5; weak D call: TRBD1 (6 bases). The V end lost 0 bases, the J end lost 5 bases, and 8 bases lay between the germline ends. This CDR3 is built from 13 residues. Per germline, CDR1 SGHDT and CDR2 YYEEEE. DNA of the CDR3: TGTGCCAGCAGCTTGGGGGGGCTGGAGACCCAGTACTTC. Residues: CASSLGGLETQYF. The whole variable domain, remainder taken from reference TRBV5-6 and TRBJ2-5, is DAGVTQSPTHLIKTRGQQVTLRCSPKSGHDTVSWYQQALGQGPQFIFQYYEEEERQRGNFPDRFSGHQFPNYSSELNVNALLLGDSALYLCASSLGGLETQYFGPGTRLLVL.

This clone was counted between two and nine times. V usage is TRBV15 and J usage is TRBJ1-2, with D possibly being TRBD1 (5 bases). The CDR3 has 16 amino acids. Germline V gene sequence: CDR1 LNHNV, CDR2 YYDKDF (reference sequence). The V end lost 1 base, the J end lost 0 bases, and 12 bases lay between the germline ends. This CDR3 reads CATSRGIDSPNYGYTF. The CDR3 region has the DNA TGTGCCACCAGCAGAGGAATTGACAGCCCTAACTATGGCTACACCTTC.

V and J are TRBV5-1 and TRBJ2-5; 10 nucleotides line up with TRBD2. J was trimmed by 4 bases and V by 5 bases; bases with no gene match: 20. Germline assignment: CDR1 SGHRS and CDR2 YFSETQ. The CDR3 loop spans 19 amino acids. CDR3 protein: CASRNHVPLAGMGRETQYF. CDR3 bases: TGCGCCAGCAGGAACCACGTCCCACTAGCGGGGATGGGGAGAGAGACCCAGTACTTC.